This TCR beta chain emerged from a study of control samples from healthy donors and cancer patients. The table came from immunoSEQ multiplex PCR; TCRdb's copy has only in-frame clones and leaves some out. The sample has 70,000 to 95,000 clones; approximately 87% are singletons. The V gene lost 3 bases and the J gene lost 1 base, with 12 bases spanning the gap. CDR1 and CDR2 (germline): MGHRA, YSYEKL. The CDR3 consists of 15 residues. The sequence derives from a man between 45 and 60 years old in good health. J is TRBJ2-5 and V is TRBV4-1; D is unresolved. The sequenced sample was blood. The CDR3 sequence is CASSHSVPPQETQYF. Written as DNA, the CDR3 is TGCGCCAGCAGCCACTCGGTCCCGCCCCAAGAGACCCAGTACTTC.